The present TCR beta chain was sequenced within a study of OX40 agonist ivuxolimab in advanced cancers. Describing the broader study: Ivuxolimab, which targeted the costimulatory receptor OX40 (CD134), was an agonistic, fully human IgG2 monoclonal antibody. Intravenous ivuxolimab was administered to patients every 2 weeks at six dose levels: 0.01, 0.1, 0.3, 1.5, 3 and 10 mg/kg. Among the 52 dose-escalation patients, about 20 had hepatocellular carcinoma, 15 or so melanoma, 9 renal cell carcinoma and 9 head and neck cancer. In the dose-escalation cohort, approximately 83% of patients were male, and the mean age was roughly 56 years with a range of roughly 20 to 85. Prior anti-PD-1, anti-PD-L1 or anti-CTLA-4 therapy was permitted, and approximately 41% of dose-escalation patients had received checkpoint inhibitors. Partial responses occurred in three dose-escalation patients, of whom one had hepatocellular carcinoma and two had cutaneous melanoma. Peripheral TCRbeta sequencing aimed to test whether ivuxolimab altered TCR sequence diversity and caused clonal T-cell expansion. The paper describes the monotherapy dose-escalation part (N ≈ 49 patients) of the phase I trial of ivuxolimab.

Beyond this particular receptor, the publication reports: Low levels of normalized T-cell clonal expansion were also seen in some patients who did not respond. In partial responders in the 0.1-3.0 mg/kg groups, normalized peripheral clonal expansion was found to be among the lowest, especially among CD8+ T cells. After ivuxolimab, more expanded clones were found on average in CD8+ T cells than in CD4+ T cells. Which antigens the clonally expanded peripheral T cells were specific for was not determined. Clonal expansion of both CD4+ and CD8+ blood T cells was observed from baseline to week 6 at doses 0.1 to 3.0 mg/kg.

The trial excluded patients who had a history of autoimmune disease or who were on systemic immunosuppression. In every dose cohort, peripheral blood was drawn for TCR sequencing at baseline, cycle 4 day 1, and cycle 7 day 1. Samples were obtained from an open-label, multicenter, first-in-human phase I dose-escalation trial of ivuxolimab. Adults with locally advanced or metastatic melanoma, renal cell, hepatocellular, or head and neck squamous cell carcinoma were enrolled in the trial. Before TCR sequencing, CD4+ T cells and CD8+ T cells were sorted from peripheral blood as separate populations. To note about this clone: Its antigen is still unknown. Per-base qualities were not stored, and no clone one base away is much larger.

CDR3 length: 16 amino acids, cysteine to phenylalanine. Only the CDR3 portion is preserved as DNA: 48 bases, with reading frame beginning at the first base. The germline V gene (reference sequence) specifies SGHNT as CDR1 and YYREEE as CDR2. V is reduced by 1 base and J by 8 bases, leaving a spacing of 21 bases between them. To sequence the TCRbeta CDR3 region, genomic DNA was isolated from the sorted cells. The immunoSEQ Assay was used to sequence the TCRbeta CDR3 regions. In its TCRdb copy, this immuneACCESS table keeps in-frame sequences only and misses some clones. Where compared with another copy, unresolved V genes explain less than half of these, and the others have no known cause. Recorded for this sample are about 47,000 clones; about 86% of them occurred a single time. Of the sample, 1.5% to 2% falls within the top ten clones.

The origin of this receptor is an adult with an advanced solid tumor such as melanoma, head and neck, liver or kidney cancer. The material sequenced was CD4+ or CD8+ T cells sorted from blood, taken in a trial of the OX40 agonist ivuxolimab. Recombination linked TRBV5-4 to TRBJ1-2; TRBD1 could be the D gene, as 5 bases match. CDR3 sequence: CASSLPGVGGTYGYTF. The nucleotide sequence is TGTGCCAGCAGCTTGCCGGGAGTTGGAGGGACTTACGGCTACACCTTC.